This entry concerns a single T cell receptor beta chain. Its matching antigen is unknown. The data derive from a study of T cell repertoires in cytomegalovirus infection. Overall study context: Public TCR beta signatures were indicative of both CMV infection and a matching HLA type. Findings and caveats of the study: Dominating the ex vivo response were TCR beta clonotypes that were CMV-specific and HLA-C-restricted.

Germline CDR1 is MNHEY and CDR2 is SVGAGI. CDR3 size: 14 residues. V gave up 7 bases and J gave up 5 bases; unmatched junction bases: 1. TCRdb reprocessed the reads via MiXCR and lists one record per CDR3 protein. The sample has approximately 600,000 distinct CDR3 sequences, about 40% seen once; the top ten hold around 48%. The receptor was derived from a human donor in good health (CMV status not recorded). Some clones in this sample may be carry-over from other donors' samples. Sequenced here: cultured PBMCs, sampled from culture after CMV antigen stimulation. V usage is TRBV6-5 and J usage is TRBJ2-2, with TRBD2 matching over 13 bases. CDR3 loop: CASKGLAGTGELFF. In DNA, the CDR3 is TGTGCCAGCAAGGGACTAGCGGGGACCGGGGAGCTGTTTTTT.